Reported below is one T cell receptor (beta chain). Its antigen is unidentified. TCRdb ran MiXCR on the 5' RACE reads and lists one entry per CDR3 protein. The sample has more than 600,000 distinct CDR3 sequences, approximately 18% seen once. The CDR3 is 13 amino acids. The germline V gene has CDR1 SGHRS and CDR2 YFSETQ. Trimming took 7 bases from V and 15 from J; bases not matched to a gene: 12. The data belong to a study of identical twins. Study results and limitations: An excess of low generation probability was shown by twin-shared out-of-frame alpha sequences. For cord blood, abundant beta clonotypes had fewer insertions, unlike memory repertoires, which showed none.

These data were also filed under a second study, of T cells expressing NK-cell markers. This second study notes: Similarly, these clonotypes led the CD3+CD56-NKG2C+ fraction as well in a handful of donors.

The sample comprised PBMCs. This rearrangement joins TRBV5-1 to TRBJ2-1, with 11 bases matching TRBD2. The receptor was derived from a woman between 18 and 29 years old in good health. CDR3 sequence (DNA): TGCGCCAGCGGAGAACTAGCGGGAGCCGGATGGTTCTTC. Translation gives CASGELAGAGWFF.